The TCR beta chain under discussion was sequenced for a study of human T cells and chemical hapten exposure. Using its own MiXCR run on the RACE reads, TCRdb lists one record per CDR3 protein. The table shows about 120,000 distinct CDR3 sequences, with 12% occurring only once. Many counts were recorded for this clonotype. Germline CDR1 and CDR2: SEHNR and FQNEAQ (reference sequence). This CDR3 spans 17 amino acids. Between the trimmed V and J ends, which lost 6 bases and 4 bases, there was a span of 24 bases. Time point given: patch test 1, 2 weeks after DPC sensitization. Treatment given: therapeutic diphenylcyclopropenone sensitization with weekly scalp DPC.

This chain links TRBV7-9 with TRBJ1-2, with D hard to call. This sample comprised whole blood, obtained in connection with sensitization to the hapten diphenylcyclopropenone (DPC). The TCR sequence derives from a woman aged 50 to 60 with alopecia areata. Some clones in this sample may be carry-over from other donors' samples. The CDR3 DNA is TGTGCCAGCAGGCCCGACGATCAAAGCAGGCGACTCTATGGCTACACCTTC. Translated: CASRPDDQSRRLYGYTF.